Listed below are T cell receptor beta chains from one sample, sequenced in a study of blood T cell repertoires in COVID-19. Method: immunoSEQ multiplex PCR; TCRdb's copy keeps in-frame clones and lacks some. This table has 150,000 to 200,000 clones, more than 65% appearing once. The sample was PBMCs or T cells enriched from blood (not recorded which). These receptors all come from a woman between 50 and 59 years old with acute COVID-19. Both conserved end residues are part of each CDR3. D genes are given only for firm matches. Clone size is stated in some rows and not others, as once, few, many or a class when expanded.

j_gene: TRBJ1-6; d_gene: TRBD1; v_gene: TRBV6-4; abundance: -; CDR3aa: CASNERWDREGSPLHF; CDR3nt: TGTGCCAGCAACGAGAGGTGGGACAGGGAGGGATCACCCCTCCACTTT
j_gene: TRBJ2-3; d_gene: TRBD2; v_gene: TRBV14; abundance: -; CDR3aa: CASSPLLAGYRSSTDTQYF; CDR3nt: TGTGCCAGCAGCCCCCTGTTAGCGGGGTACCGCTCGAGCACAGATACGCAGTATTTT
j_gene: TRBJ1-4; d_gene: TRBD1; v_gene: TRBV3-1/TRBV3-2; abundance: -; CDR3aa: CASKTGGLTNEKLFF; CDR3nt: TGTGCCAGCAAGACAGGGGGTTTAACTAATGAAAAACTGTTTTTT
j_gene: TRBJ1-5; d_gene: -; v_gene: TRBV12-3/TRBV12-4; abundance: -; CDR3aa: CASSFWENQPQHF; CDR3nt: TGTGCCAGCAGTTTTTGGGAGAATCAGCCCCAGCATTTT
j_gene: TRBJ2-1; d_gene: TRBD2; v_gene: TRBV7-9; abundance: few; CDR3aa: CASSLIGSGGSAGEQFF; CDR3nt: TGTGCCAGCAGCTTAATAGGTAGCGGGGGGTCAGCAGGTGAGCAGTTCTTC
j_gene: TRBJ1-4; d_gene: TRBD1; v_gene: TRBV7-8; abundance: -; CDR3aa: CASSQSHRGDEKLFF; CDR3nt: TGTGCCAGCAGCCAAAGTCACAGGGGAGATGAAAAACTGTTTTTT
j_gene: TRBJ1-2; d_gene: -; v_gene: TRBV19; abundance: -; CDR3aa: CASRDSLGYGYTF; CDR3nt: TGTGCCAGTAGAGACAGTCTGGGCTATGGCTACACCTTC
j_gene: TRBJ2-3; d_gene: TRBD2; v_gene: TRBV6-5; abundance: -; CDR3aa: CASSYSRASGGYTQYF; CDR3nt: TGTGCCAGCAGTTACTCGAGGGCTAGCGGGGGCTATACGCAGTATTTT
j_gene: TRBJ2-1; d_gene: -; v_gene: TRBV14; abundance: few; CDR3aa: CASSLFSGHGQFF; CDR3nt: TGTGCCAGCTCACTGTTCTCCGGTCACGGGCAGTTCTTC
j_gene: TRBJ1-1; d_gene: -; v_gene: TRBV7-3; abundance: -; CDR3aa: CASSPTLLNTEAFF; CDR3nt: TGTGCCAGCAGCCCGACACTCTTGAACACTGAAGCTTTCTTT
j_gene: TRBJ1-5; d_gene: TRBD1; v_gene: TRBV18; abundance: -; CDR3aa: CASSPRKGQVGSNQPQHF; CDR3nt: TGTGCCAGCTCACCACGTAAGGGACAGGTTGGTAGCAATCAGCCCCAGCATTTT
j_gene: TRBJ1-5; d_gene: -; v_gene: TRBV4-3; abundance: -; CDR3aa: CASSQAPPGGTYLKPQHF; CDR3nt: TGCGCCAGCAGCCAAGCCCCCCCCGGGGGGACATACCTAAAGCCCCAGCATTTT
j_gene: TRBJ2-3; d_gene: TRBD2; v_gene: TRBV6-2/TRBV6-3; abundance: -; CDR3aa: CASSNPGLAEYTQYF; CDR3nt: TGTGCCAGCAGTAACCCGGGACTAGCGGAGTATACGCAGTATTTT
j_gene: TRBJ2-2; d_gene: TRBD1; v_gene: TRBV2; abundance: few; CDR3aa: CASGKGQGDTGELFF; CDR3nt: TGTGCCAGCGGGAAGGGACAGGGGGACACCGGGGAGCTGTTTTTT
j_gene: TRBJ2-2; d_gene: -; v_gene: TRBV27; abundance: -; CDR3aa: CASSFYGATGELFF; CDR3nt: TGTGCCAGCAGTTTTTATGGGGCCACCGGGGAGCTGTTTTTT
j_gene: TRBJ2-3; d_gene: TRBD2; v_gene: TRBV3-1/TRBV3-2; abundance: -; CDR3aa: CASSLTSADTQYF; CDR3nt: TGTGCCAGCAGCCTGACTAGCGCAGATACGCAGTATTTT
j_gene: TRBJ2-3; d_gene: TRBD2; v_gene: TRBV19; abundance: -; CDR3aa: CASSAGGGSTDTQYF; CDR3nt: TGTGCCAGTAGTGCCGGGGGGGGTAGCACAGATACGCAGTATTTT
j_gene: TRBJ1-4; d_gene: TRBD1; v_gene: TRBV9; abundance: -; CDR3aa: CASRRGLGEKLFF; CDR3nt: TGTGCCAGCAGGAGGGGGCTGGGTGAAAAACTGTTTTTT
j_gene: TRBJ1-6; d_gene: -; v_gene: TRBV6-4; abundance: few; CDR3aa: CASSDSAGNSPLHF; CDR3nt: TGTGCCAGCAGTGACTCAGCAGGCAATTCACCCCTCCACTTT
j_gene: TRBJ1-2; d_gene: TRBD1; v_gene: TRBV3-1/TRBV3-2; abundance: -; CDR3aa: CASSPQGYGQGPSGYTF; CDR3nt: TGTGCCAGCAGCCCACAAGGTTACGGACAGGGTCCCTCTGGCTACACCTTC
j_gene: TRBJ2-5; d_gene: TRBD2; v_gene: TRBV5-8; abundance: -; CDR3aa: CASSWGLAGGPRETQYF; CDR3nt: TGTGCCAGCAGCTGGGGACTAGCGGGGGGGCCTAGGGAGACCCAGTACTTC
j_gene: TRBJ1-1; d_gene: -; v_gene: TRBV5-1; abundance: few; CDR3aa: CASRTTPGNTEAFF; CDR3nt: TGCGCCAGTAGAACGACCCCGGGGAACACTGAAGCTTTCTTT
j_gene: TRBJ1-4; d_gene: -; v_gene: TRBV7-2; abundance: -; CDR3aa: CASSLAQTTNEKLFF; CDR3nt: TGTGCCAGCAGCTTAGCGCAGACAACTAATGAAAAACTGTTTTTT
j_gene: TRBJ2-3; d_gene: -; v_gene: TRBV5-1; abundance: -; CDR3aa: CASSFAGDTDTQYF; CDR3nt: TGCGCCAGCAGCTTCGCAGGGGACACAGATACGCAGTATTTT
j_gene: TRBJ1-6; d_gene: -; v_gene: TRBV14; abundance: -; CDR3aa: CASSQLLNSPLHF; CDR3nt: TGTGCCAGCAGCCAATTACTCAATTCACCCCTCCACTTT
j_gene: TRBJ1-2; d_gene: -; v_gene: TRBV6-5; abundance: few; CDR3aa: CASSYLGDQGSYTF; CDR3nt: TGTGCCAGCAGTTACCTCGGGGACCAGGGGTCCTACACCTTC
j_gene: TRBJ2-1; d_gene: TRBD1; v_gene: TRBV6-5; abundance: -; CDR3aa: CASRNRGPYNEQFF; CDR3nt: TGTGCCAGCAGGAACAGGGGGCCCTACAATGAGCAGTTCTTC
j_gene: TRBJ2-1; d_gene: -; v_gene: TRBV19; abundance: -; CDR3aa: CASRDAAAQNRDEQFF; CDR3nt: TGTGCCAGTAGAGATGCAGCGGCTCAAAACAGGGATGAGCAGTTCTTC
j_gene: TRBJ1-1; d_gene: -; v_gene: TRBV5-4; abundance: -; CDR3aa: CASSPFGGPNTEAFF; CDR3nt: TGTGCCAGCAGCCCCTTCGGGGGGCCGAACACTGAAGCTTTCTTT
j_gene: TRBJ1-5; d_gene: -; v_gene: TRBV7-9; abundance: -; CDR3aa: CASSLAGSNQPQHF; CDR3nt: TGTGCCAGCAGCTTAGCCGGGAGCAATCAGCCCCAGCATTTT
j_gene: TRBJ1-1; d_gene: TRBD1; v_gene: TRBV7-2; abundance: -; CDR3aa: CASSPRGLGAFF; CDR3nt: TGTGCCAGCAGCCCCAGGGGGCTAGGAGCTTTCTTT
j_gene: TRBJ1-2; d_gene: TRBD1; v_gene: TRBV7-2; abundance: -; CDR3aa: CASSSRTGTGYGYTF; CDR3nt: TGTGCCAGCAGCTCACGGACAGGGACGGGCTATGGCTACACCTTC